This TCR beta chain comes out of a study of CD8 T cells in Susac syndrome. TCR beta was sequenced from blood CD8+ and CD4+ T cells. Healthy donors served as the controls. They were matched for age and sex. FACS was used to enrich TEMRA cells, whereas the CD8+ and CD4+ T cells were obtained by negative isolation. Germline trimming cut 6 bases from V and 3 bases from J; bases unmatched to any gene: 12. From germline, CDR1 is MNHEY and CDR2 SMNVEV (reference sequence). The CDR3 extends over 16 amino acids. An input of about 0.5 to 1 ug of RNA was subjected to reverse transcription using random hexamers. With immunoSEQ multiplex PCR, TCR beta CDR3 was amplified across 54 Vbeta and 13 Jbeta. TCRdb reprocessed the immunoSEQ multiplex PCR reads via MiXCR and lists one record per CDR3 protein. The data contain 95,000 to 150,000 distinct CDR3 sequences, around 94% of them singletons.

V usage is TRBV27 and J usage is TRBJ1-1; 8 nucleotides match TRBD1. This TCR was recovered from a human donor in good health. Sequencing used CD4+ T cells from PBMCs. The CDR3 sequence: CASRGIFLTGDTEAFF. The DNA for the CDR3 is TGTGCCAGCAGGGGAATTTTCCTGACAGGGGACACTGAAGCTTTCTTT.